These 8 T cell receptor beta chains were sequenced from one sample in a study of blood T cell repertoires in COVID-19. Profiled with immunoSEQ multiplex PCR; TCRdb holds only in-frame clones, not every one. The data hold 270,000 or so clones, with around 82% observed a single time. Sequencing was carried out using peripheral blood. These receptors originate from a woman younger than 35 with acute or convalescent COVID-19.

The chain employs TRBV28 and TRBJ2-1; D not certain. The CDR3 totals 10 residues. The V and J ends lost 5 bases and 10 bases respectively, with 6 bases between them. From germline, CDR1 is MDHEN and CDR2 SYDVKM. CDR3 sequence: CASSRREQFF. CDR3 DNA: TGTGCCAGCAGTCGCAGGGAGCAGTTCTTC.

The chain has TRBV14 and TRBJ2-7; 8 bases map to TRBD1. V was pared by 1 base and J by 3 bases, with 8 bases of the junction left unmatched. The CDR3 consists of 16 residues. Germline CDR1 reads SGHDN; CDR2 reads FVKESK. The CDR3 loop reads CASSQAPGTGNYEQYF. CDR3 nucleotides: TGTGCCAGCAGCCAAGCCCCCGGGACAGGTAACTACGAGCAGTACTTC.

The chain carries TRBV5-1 and TRBJ2-1; 13 nucleotides line up with TRBD2. After removal of 3 bases from V and 9 bases from J, the junction contained 12 bases not matched to a gene. Germline V lookup: CDR1 SGHRS, CDR2 YFSETQ. The CDR3 sequence is 17 residues long. The CDR3 coding sequence is TGCGCCAGCAGCTCCCGGACTAGCGGGAGAATTGGGGGTGAGCAGTTCTTC. Encoded protein: CASSSRTSGRIGGEQFF.

V and J are TRBV19 and TRBJ1-3, with 10 bases that match TRBD1. The V and J ends lost 2 bases and 2 bases, in that order; junction bases with no gene match: 3. The germline gives CDR1 LNHDA, CDR2 SQIVND (reference sequence). This CDR3 comprises 16 residues. The CDR3 sequence: CASSISTGGTGNTIYF. The CDR3 DNA reads TGTGCCAGTAGTATATCGACAGGGGGCACTGGAAACACCATATATTTT. Based on the CDR3 plus reference TRBV19 and TRBJ1-3, the full variable domain is DGGITQSPKYLFRKEGQNVTLSCEQNLNHDAMYWYRQDPGQGLRLIYYSQIVNDFQKGDIAEGYSVSREKKESFPLTVTSAQKNPTAFYLCASSISTGGTGNTIYFGEGSWLTVV.

The chain combines TRBV18 with TRBJ2-2; D perhaps matches TRBD1 (6 bases). CDR1 and CDR2 from the germline V gene are KGHSH and LQKENI. The V and J ends lost 6 bases and 1 base respectively, with 24 bases between them. The CDR3 loop spans 19 amino acids. For the CDR3, the DNA is TGTGCCAGCTCGCAGACTATGACAGGCACGAAAGAGAACACCGGGGAGCTGTTTTTT. This sequence encodes CASSQTMTGTKENTGELFF.

The gene calls are TRBV19 and TRBJ1-1; D is unclear. CDR1 LNHDA and CDR2 SQIVND come from the germline V gene (reference sequence). Trimming stripped 9 bases from V and 3 bases from J, with 14 bases between. The CDR3 totals 13 residues. DNA for the CDR3: TGTGCCAGCAGGTGGGAGTTGCACACTGAAGCTTTCTTT. It translates to CASRWELHTEAFF.

V and J are TRBV6-1 and TRBJ1-2, with D tentatively TRBD1 (5 bases). CDR1 is MNHNS and CDR2 is SASEGT in the germline V gene. This CDR3 is built from 14 residues. V was pared by 4 bases and J by 0 bases, with 9 bases between. The CDR3 DNA follows: TGTGCCAGCAGTGCCGAGACAGCTAACTATGGCTACACCTTC. Protein: CASSAETANYGYTF.

The CDR3 coding sequence is TGTGCCAGCAGTCGGACAGGGAGGCATCAGCCCCAGCATTTT. This sequence encodes CASSRTGRHQPQHF. This rearrangement joins TRBV27 to TRBJ1-5; 8 bases fit TRBD1. Germline CDR1 is MNHEY and CDR2 is SMNVEV (reference sequence). The V and J ends lost 5 bases and 5 bases, in that order; junction bases with no gene match: 5. The CDR3 spans 14 residues.